One sample yielded the 5 T cell receptor beta chains listed below, sequenced in a study of T cells in Graves' hyperthyroidism and ophthalmopathy. TCR beta CDR3 region amplification was performed from RNA transcripts. HTBI primers were used for first-round RT-PCR of the TCR CDR3. Each CDR3 protein gets one entry after TCRdb re-called the multiplex PCR reads with MiXCR. The data hold about 400,000 distinct CDR3 sequences, with around 13% observed a single time. Source material: blood. These receptors all stem from a woman between 18 and 29 years old with Graves' hyperthyroidism.

The rearrangement joins TRBV20-1 to TRBJ2-2; 12 bases align to TRBD2. This CDR3 region has 15 residues. Per the germline V gene, CDR1 is DFQATT and CDR2 is SNEGSKA (reference sequence). After removal of 2 bases from V and 6 bases from J, the junction contained 4 bases not matched to a gene. The CDR3 protein is CSARLAGGGAGELFF. The CDR3 DNA reads as TGCAGTGCTAGACTAGCGGGAGGGGGGGCCGGGGAGCTGTTTTTT.

The sample holds many counts of this clonotype. The chain is built from TRBV11-2 and TRBJ2-3; D is uncertain. The length of the CDR3 is 16 residues. V gave up 5 bases and J gave up 0 bases, with 15 bases separating them. Germline CDR1 and CDR2: SGHAT and FQNNGV. CDR3 sequence (DNA): TGTGCCAGCAGCCGAGTCAGGTTTTCTAGCACAGATACGCAGTATTTT. It encodes CASSRVRFSSTDTQYF. Based on the CDR3 plus reference TRBV11-2 and TRBJ2-3, the full variable domain is EAGVAQSPRYKIIEKRQSVAFWCNPISGHATLYWYQQILGQGPKLLIQFQNNGVVDDSQLPKDRFSAERLKGVDSTLKIQPAKLEDSAVYLCASSRVRFSSTDTQYFGPGTRLTVL.

V gene TRBV19 combines with J gene TRBJ2-6; D not certain. Germline CDR1 reads LNHDA; CDR2 reads SQIVND (reference sequence). CDR3 length: 12 amino acids. The CDR3 bases are TGTGCTTGCCTAGGGGGGGCCAACGTCCTGACTTTC. Translating gives CACLGGANVLTF.

In its sample, this clonotype was seen many times. The V gene is TRBV10-3, the J gene TRBJ1-2; TRBD1 might be the D (5 bases). This CDR3 contains 13 residues. Trimming left V 6 bases short and J 3 bases short, with 11 bases between. CDR1 and CDR2 from the germline V gene are ENHRY and SYGVKD. CDR3 loop: CAIRTGEDYGYTF. The CDR3 DNA is TGTGCCATCAGGACGGGGGAGGACTATGGCTACACCTTC.

This clonotype was seen repeatedly, ten times or more. V usage is TRBV7-9 and J usage is TRBJ1-1, with a possible D match to TRBD1 (6 bases). CDR1 is SEHNR and CDR2 is FQNEAQ in the germline V gene (reference sequence). The CDR3 extends over 14 amino acids. V lost 5 bases to trimming and J lost 3 bases, with 13 bases between them. Here the CDR3 reads CASSPDRIDTEAFF. In DNA form, the CDR3 reads TGTGCCAGCAGCCCCGACAGGATAGACACTGAAGCTTTCTTT.